A selection of T cell receptor beta chains follows, all from one sample in a study of blood T cell repertoires in COVID-19. The protocol was immunoSEQ multiplex PCR, while the TCRdb copy is restricted to in-frame clones and leaves out a portion. The sample carries roughly 150,000 clones, 86% recorded once. The sample comprised PBMCs or T cells enriched from blood (not recorded which). These receptor sequences come from a middle-aged man who had recovered from COVID-19. CDR3s include the opening cysteine and the closing phenylalanine or tryptophan. A D gene is named only where the DNA matches it firmly. Size is omitted from some rows. Given values are once, few, many or a class for expanded clones.

clone size,D gene,J gene,V gene,CDR3 DNA,CDR3 protein
-,TRBD1,TRBJ2-5,TRBV27,TGTGCCAGCAGCCCCCGGGACAGGGGTGAGACCCAGTACTTC,CASSPRDRGETQYF
-,-,TRBJ1-5,TRBV7-8,TGTGCCAGCAGTCTTGGACAGAATAATCAGCCCCAGCATTTT,CASSLGQNNQPQHF
-,TRBD2,TRBJ2-2,TRBV5-6,TGTGCCAGCAGCCTAACTAGCGGGGAACACTTGCGGGGCGGGGAGCTGTTTTTT,CASSLTSGEHLRGGELFF
-,-,TRBJ2-1,TRBV4-1,TGCGCCAGCAGACCCCGTGACAGAAGCTCCTACAATGAGCAGTTCTTC,CASRPRDRSSYNEQFF
-,TRBD2,TRBJ2-1,TRBV11-2,TGTGCCAGCACCTCCGTGGAGCGGGATCGAATGACAAAGCAGTTCTTC,CASTSVERDRMTKQFF
-,-,TRBJ2-7,TRBV6-5,TGTGCCAGCAGTTTCTCCAGCGCGTACTCCTACGAGCAGTACTTC,CASSFSSAYSYEQYF
-,-,TRBJ2-3,TRBV19,TGTGCCAGTAGAGAGCGGCACCCTGGGTCAGATACGCAGTATTTT,CASRERHPGSDTQYF
-,-,TRBJ1-2,TRBV15,TGTGCCACCAGCAGAGATAGCGGACGCCGCTATGGCTACACCTTC,CATSRDSGRRYGYTF
once,TRBD2,TRBJ2-3,TRBV5-1,TGCGCCAGCAGCCCGGGACTAGCGGGGTTGGCGGATACGCAGTATTTT,CASSPGLAGLADTQYF
-,-,TRBJ2-6,TRBV18,TGTGCCAGCTCAACAGGAATTTCCTCTGGGGCCAACGTCCTGACTTTC,CASSTGISSGANVLTF
-,-,TRBJ1-3,TRBV15,TGTGCCACCAGCAGAAACCCTCTTGGGCAATCTGGAAACACCATATATTTT,CATSRNPLGQSGNTIYF
-,-,TRBJ2-1,TRBV5-8,TGTGCCAGCAGCTTTACACAGGCCGCATTTGGGCAGTTCTTC,CASSFTQAAFGQFF
-,-,TRBJ1-5,TRBV2,TGTGCCAGCAGTCCGGCTCAGGGGACAACTAGCAATCAGCCCCAGCATTTT,CASSPAQGTTSNQPQHF
-,TRBD1,TRBJ2-7,TRBV19,TGTGCCAGTAGTCCGGTAGGGACAGGGGCCTTCGAGCAGTACTTC,CASSPVGTGAFEQYF
few,-,TRBJ2-7,TRBV7-9,TGTGCCAGCAGCTGGGACTCGGGCGGCTACGAGCAGTACTTC,CASSWDSGGYEQYF
-,TRBD1,TRBJ1-5,TRBV2,TGTGCCAGCAGTGAAGAGGGGACAGCCAATCAGCCCCAGCATTTT,CASSEEGTANQPQHF
-,TRBD1,TRBJ2-5,TRBV19,TGTGCCAGTACAACAGGGGGCGGCGAGACCCAGTACTTC,CASTTGGGETQYF
-,-,TRBJ2-1,TRBV18,TGTGCCAGCTCAGAACAGGGGGGGAGCTCCTACAATGAGCAGTTCTTC,CASSEQGGSSYNEQFF
once,-,TRBJ1-3,TRBV5-6,TGTGCCAGCCGTAGGGGTCCCTCTGGAAACACCATATATTTT,CASRRGPSGNTIYF
-,-,TRBJ1-3,TRBV18,TGTGCCAGCTCCCTATCCCCCGGAAACACCATATATTTT,CASSLSPGNTIYF
-,-,TRBJ2-7,TRBV28,TGTGCCAGCAGCCGCCCTGGACAGCGCTACGAGCAGTACTTC,CASSRPGQRYEQYF
few,-,TRBJ1-2,TRBV6-2/TRBV6-3,TGTGCCAGCAGTTACGAGCAGCTCAGGAACTATGGCTACACCTTC,CASSYEQLRNYGYTF
-,-,TRBJ1-2,TRBV20-1,TGCAGTGGCGGGTTCGGCTATGGCTACACCTTC,CSGGFGYGYTF
-,-,TRBJ1-1,TRBV28,TGTGCCAGCAGGACCGCTAGATTGAACACTGAAGCTTTCTTT,CASRTARLNTEAFF
few,-,TRBJ1-6,TRBV3-1/TRBV3-2,TGTGCCAGCAGCCAATCGCCCGGTGACCTAGCCCTCCACTTT,CASSQSPGDLALHF
-,TRBD2,TRBJ2-3,TRBV2,TGTGCCAGCAGTAGGACTAGCGGAACAGATACGCAGTATTTT,CASSRTSGTDTQYF
-,TRBD2,TRBJ2-1,TRBV5-4,TGTGCCAGCTCAATAGGTTCTAGCGGGGGGGGATACAATGAGCAGTTCTTC,CASSIGSSGGGYNEQFF
-,TRBD1,TRBJ2-4,TRBV19,TGTGCCAGTAGTAAGGGATCAGGCAGGGGGCATGCCAAAAACATTCAGTACTTC,CASSKGSGRGHAKNIQYF
once,-,TRBJ1-2,TRBV18,TGTGCCAGCTCACCTCGGATAGGCAGGGGCCCCGTGGACTATGGCTACACCTTC,CASSPRIGRGPVDYGYTF
-,TRBD1,TRBJ2-2,TRBV24-1,TGTGCCACCAGGGGACAGGGGGCTGTCGGGGAGCTGTTTTTT,CATRGQGAVGELFF
-,-,TRBJ2-3,TRBV27,TGTGCCAGCAGTCCCACACGCGGGGATACGCAGTATTTT,CASSPTRGDTQYF